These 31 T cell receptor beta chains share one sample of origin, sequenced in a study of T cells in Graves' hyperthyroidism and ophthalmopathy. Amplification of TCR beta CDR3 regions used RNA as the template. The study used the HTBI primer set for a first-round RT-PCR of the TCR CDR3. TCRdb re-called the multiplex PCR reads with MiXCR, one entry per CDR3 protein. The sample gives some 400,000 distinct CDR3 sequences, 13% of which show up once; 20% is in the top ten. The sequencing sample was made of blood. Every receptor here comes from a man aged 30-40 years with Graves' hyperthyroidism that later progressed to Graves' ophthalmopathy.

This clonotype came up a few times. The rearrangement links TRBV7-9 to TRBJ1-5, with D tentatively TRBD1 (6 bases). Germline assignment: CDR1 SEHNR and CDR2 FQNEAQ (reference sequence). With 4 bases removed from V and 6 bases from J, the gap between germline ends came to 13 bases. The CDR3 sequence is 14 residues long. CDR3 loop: CASSSTGKGQPQHF. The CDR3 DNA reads TGTGCCAGCAGCTCCACAGGGAAGGGTCAGCCCCAGCATTTT.

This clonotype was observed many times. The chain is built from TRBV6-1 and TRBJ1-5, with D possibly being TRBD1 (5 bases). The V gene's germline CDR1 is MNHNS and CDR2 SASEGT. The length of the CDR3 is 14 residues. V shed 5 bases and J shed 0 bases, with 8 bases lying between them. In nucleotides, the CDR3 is TGTGCCAGCAGTCGACAGTATAGCAATCAGCCCCAGCATTTT. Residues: CASSRQYSNQPQHF.

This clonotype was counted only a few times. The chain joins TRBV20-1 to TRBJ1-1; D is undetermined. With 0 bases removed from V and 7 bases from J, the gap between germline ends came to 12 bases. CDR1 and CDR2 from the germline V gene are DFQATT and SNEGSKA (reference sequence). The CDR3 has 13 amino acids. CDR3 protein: CSARDSLRGEAFF. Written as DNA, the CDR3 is TGCAGTGCTAGAGACAGCCTGAGAGGTGAAGCTTTCTTT.

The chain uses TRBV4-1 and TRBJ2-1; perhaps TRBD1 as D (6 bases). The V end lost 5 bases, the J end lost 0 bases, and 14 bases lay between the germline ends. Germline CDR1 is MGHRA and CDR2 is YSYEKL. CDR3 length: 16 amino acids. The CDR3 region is CASSAGAGVSYNEQFF. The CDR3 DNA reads TGCGCCAGCAGCGCGGGTGCAGGGGTCTCCTACAATGAGCAGTTCTTC.

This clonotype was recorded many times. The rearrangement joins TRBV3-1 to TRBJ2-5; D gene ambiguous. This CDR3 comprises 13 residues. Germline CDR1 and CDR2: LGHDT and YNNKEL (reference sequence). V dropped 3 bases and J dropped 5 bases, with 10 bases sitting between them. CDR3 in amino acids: CASSHSELETQYF. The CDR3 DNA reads TGTGCCAGCAGCCATTCGGAGCTGGAGACCCAGTACTTC.

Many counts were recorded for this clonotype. DNA of the CDR3: TGCAGTGCTAGACCAGATCTGAGGGACAGCCTTTTATCATCTGAAGCTTTCTTT. It codes for CSARPDLRDSLLSSEAFF. The chain links TRBV20-1 to TRBJ1-1; 7 bases align to TRBD1. The CDR3 length is 18 residues. V was clipped by 2 bases and J by 6 bases; unmatched bases: 21. Germline lookup yields CDR1 DFQATT and CDR2 SNEGSKA (reference sequence).

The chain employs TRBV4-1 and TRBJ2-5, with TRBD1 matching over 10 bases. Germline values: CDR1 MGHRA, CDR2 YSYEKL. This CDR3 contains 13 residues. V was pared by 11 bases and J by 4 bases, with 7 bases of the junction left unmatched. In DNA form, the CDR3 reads TGCGCCTGCGGACAGGGGGTCTTAGAGACCCAGTACTTC. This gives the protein CACGQGVLETQYF.

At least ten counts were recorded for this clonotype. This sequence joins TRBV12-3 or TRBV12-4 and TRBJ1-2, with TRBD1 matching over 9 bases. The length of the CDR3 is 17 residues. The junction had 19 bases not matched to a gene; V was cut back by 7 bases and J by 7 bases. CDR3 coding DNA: TGTGCCAGCATCCCCCGGGACAGGGCCGTCTTTCTGGGTGGCTACACCTTC. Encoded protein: CASIPRDRAVFLGGYTF.

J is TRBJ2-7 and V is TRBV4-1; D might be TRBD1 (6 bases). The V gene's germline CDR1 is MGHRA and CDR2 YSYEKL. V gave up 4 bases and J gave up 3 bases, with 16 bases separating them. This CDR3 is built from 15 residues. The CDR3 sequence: CASSPPGHRFYEQYF. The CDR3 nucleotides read TGCGCCAGCAGCCCGCCGGGACACAGATTCTACGAGCAGTACTTC.

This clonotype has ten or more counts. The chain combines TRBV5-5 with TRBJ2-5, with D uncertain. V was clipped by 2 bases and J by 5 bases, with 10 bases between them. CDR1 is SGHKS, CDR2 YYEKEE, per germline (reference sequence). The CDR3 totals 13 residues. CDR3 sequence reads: CASSLAPGETQYF. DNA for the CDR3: TGTGCCAGCAGCTTAGCCCCCGGGGAGACCCAGTACTTC.

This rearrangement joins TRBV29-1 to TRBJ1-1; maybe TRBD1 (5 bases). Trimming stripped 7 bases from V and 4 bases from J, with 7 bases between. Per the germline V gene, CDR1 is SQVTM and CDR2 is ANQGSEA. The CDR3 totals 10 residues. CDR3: CSGQGTEAFF. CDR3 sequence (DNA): TGCAGCGGGCAGGGCACTGAAGCTTTCTTT. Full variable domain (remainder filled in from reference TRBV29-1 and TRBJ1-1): SAVISQKPSRDICQRGTSLTIQCQVDSQVTMMFWYRQQPGQSLTLIATANQGSEATYESGFVIDKFPISRPNLTFSTLTVSNMSPEDSSIYLCSGQGTEAFFGQGTRLTVV.

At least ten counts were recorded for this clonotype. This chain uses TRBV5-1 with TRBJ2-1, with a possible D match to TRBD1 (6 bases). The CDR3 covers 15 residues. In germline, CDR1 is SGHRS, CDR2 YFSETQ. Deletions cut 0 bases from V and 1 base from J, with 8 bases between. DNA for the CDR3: TGCGCCAGCAGCTTGGAGGGGGTTTCCTACAATGAGCAGTTCTTC. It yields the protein CASSLEGVSYNEQFF.

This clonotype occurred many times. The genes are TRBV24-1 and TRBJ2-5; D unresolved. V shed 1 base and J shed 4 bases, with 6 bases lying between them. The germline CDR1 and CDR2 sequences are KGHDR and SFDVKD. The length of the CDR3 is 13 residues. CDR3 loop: CATSDFVVETQYF. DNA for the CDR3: TGTGCCACCAGTGATTTTGTGGTAGAGACCCAGTACTTC.

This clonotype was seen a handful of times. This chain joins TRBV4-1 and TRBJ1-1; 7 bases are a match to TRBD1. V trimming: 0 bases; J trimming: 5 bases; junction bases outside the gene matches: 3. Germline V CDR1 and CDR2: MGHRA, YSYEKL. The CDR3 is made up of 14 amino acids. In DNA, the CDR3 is TGCGCCAGCAGCCAAGACAGGGGGATTACTGAAGCTTTCTTT. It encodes CASSQDRGITEAFF.

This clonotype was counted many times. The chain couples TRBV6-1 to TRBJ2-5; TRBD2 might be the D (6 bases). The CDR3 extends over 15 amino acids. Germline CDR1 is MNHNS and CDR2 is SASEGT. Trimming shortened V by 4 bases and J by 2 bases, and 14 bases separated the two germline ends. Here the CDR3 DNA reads TGTGCCAGCAGTGGAGGAGGGGTCGGACAAGAGACCCAGTACTTC. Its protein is CASSGGGVGQETQYF.

The CDR3 here is CSAENIAGGSTDTQYF. CDR3 sequence (DNA): TGCAGTGCCGAAAATATAGCGGGGGGTAGCACAGATACGCAGTATTTT. This rearrangement joins TRBV20-1 to TRBJ2-3, with TRBD2 matching over 10 bases. The CDR3 covers 16 residues. V was pared by 6 bases and J by 0 bases, with 9 bases of the junction left unmatched. CDR1 is DFQATT, CDR2 SNEGSKA, per germline (reference sequence).

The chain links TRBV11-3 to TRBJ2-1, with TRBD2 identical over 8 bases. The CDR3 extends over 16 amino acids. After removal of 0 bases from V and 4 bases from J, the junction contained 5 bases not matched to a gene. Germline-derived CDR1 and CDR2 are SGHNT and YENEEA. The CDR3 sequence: CASSLDGGGVYNEQFF. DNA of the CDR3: TGTGCCAGCAGCTTAGACGGGGGGGGGGTTTACAATGAGCAGTTCTTC.

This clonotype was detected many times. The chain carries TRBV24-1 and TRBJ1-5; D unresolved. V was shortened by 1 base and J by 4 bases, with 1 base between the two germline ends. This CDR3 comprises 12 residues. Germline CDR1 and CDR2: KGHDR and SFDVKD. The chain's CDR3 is CATSDFNQPQHF. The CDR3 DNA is TGTGCCACCAGTGATTTTAATCAGCCCCAGCATTTT.

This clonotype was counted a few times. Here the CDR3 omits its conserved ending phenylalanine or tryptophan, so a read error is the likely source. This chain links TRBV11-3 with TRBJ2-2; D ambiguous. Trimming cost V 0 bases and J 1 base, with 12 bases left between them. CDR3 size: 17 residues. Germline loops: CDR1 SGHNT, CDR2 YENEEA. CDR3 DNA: TGTGCCAGCAGCTTAGAAGGCCCGATTCTGAACACCGGGGAGCTGTTTCTT. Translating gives CASSLEGPILNTGELFL.

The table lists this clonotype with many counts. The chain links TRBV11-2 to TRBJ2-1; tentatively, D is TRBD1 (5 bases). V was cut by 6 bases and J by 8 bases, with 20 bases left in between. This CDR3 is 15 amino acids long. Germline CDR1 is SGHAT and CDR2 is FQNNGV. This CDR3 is CASRFPRGGYDEQFF. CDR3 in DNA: TGTGCCAGCAGGTTCCCTAGGGGTGGGTACGATGAGCAGTTCTTC.

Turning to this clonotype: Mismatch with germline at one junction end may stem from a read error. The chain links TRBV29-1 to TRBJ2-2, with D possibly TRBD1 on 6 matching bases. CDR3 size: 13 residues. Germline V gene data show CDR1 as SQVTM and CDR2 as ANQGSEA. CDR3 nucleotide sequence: TGCAGCGTAAGGACAGCGAACACCGGGGAGCCGTTTTTT. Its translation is CSVRTANTGEPFF.

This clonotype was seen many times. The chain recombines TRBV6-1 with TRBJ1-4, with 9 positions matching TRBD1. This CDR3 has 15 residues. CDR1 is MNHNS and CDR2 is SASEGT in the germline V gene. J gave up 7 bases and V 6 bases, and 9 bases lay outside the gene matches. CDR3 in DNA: TGTGCCAGCAGCGGAAGGGGACAGGGTTCTGAAAAACTGTTTTTT. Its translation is CASSGRGQGSEKLFF.

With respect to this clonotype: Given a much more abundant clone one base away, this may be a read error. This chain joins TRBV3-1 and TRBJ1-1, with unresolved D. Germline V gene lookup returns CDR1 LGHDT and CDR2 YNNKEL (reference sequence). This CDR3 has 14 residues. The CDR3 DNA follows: TGTGCCAGCAGTAGAAGAGTCATGAACACTGAAGCTTTATTT. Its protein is CASSRRVMNTEALF.

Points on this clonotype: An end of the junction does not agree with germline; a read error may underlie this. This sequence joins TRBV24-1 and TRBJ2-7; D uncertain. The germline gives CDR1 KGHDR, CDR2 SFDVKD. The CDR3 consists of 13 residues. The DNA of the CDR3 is TGTGCCGCCAGTGACCTTTACTCCTACGAGCAGTACTTC. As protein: CAASDLYSYEQYF.

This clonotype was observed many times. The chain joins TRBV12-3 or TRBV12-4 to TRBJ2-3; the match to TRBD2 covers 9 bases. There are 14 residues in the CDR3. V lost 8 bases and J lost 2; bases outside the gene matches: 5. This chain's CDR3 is CASFRGGATDTQYF. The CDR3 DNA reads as TGTGCCAGCTTTCGCGGGGGGGCCACAGATACGCAGTATTTT.

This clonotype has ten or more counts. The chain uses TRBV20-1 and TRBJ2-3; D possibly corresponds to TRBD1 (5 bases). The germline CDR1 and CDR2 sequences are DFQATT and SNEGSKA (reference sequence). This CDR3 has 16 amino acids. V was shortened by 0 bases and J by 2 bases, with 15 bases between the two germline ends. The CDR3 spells CSARDWVTAPTDTQYF. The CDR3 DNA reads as TGCAGTGCTAGAGATTGGGTGACAGCCCCCACAGATACGCAGTATTTT.

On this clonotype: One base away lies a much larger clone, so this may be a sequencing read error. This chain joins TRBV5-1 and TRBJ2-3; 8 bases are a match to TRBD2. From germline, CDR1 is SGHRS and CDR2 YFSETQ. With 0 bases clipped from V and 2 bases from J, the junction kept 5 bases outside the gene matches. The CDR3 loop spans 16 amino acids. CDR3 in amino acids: CASSLDGGAVTDTQYF. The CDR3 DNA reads TGCGCCAGCAGCTTGGACGGGGGGGCGGTCACAGATACGCAGTATTTT.

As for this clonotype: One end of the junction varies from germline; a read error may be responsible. For the CDR3, the DNA is TGCGCCTGGAGCGGGCTTAATGAAAAACTGTTTTTT. The encoded protein is CAWSGLNEKLFF. The V gene is TRBV30, the J gene TRBJ1-4, with unresolved D. The CDR3 length is 12 residues. In germline, CDR1 is GTSNPN, CDR2 SVGIG (reference sequence).

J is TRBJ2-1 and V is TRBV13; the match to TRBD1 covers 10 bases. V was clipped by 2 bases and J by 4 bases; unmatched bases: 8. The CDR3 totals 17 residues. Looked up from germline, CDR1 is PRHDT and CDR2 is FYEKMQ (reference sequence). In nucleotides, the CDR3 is TGTGCCAGCAGCTTACTCCCGGGACAGGGGATATACAATGAGCAGTTCTTC. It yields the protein CASSLLPGQGIYNEQFF.

The CDR3 DNA follows: TGTGCCAGCAGTGGGGCGATTTACGAGCAGTACTTC. Translation gives CASSGAIYEQYF. The chain is built from TRBV28 and TRBJ2-7; D might be TRBD1 (5 bases). The germline V gene has CDR1 MDHEN and CDR2 SYDVKM. The CDR3 is 12 amino acids. The V and J ends lost 5 bases and 4 bases respectively, with 9 bases between them.

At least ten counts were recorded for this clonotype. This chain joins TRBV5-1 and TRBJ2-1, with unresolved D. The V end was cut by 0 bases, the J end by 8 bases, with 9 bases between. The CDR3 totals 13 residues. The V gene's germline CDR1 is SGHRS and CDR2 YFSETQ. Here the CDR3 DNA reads TGCGCCAGCAGCTTGGGACCTCCGGATGAGCAGTTCTTC. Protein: CASSLGPPDEQFF.